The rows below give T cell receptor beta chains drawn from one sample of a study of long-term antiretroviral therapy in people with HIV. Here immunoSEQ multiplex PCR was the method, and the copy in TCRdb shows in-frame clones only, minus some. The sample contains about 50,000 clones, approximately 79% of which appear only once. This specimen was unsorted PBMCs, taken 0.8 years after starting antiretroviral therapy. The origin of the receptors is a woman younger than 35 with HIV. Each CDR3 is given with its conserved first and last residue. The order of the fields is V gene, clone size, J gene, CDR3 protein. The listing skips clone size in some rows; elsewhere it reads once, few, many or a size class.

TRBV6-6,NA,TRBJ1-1,CASTSGAVNTEAFF
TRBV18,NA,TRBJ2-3,CASSPGKGQGADTLKDYTQYF
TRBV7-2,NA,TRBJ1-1,CASSLSGNTEAFF
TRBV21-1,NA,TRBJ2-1,CASSDPGLAGGLRYNEQFF
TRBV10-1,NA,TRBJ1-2,CASSDLTGQVINYGYTF
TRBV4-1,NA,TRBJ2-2,CASSHGGLDNTGELFF
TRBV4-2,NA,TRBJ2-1,CASSPQGYSGRLSNEQFF
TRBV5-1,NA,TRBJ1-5,CASSLSGFNQPQHF
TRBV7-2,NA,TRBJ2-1,CASSFIPTGGSYNEQFF
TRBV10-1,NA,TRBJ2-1,CASSEFRGLGTLNEQFF
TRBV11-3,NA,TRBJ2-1,CASSARGPGQPNNEQFF
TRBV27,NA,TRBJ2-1,CASQDGSSYNEQFF
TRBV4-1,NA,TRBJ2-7,CASSQEWGKGYEQYF
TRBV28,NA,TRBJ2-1,CASSLTSESSYNEQFF
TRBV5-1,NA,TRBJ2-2,CASRRSSATNTGELFF
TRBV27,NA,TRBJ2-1,CASTMGGTHNEQFF
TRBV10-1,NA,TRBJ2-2,CASSQGARGTGELFF
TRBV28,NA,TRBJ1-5,CASSPTTGAQPQHF
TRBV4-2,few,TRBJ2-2,CASSRYTGELFF
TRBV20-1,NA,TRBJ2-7,CSARGFYEQYF